These 21 T cell receptor beta chains were all obtained from the same sample, sequenced in a study of T cell repertoires in cytomegalovirus infection. These receptors lack a known antigen. TCRdb analysed the reads with MiXCR anew, one entry per CDR3 protein. The table includes 550,000 to 850,000 distinct CDR3 sequences, around 35% detected once. The sample here was cultured PBMCs, taken from culture after CMV antigen stimulation. The receptors originated from a human donor in good health (CMV status not recorded). Some clones in this sample may be carry-over from other donors' samples.

This chain uses TRBV19 with TRBJ1-2; D may be TRBD1 (5 bases). The V gene's germline CDR1 is LNHDA and CDR2 SQIVND (reference sequence). V was trimmed by 8 bases and J by 4 bases, leaving 20 bases between them. CDR3 length equals 15 residues. For the CDR3, the DNA is TGTGCCAGTCAATTTGGGACGGGATTTGGCTATGGCTACACCTTC. Protein: CASQFGTGFGYGYTF.

The chain has TRBV6-5 and TRBJ1-4; TRBD1 aligns across 8 bases. Germline V gives CDR1 MNHEY, CDR2 SVGAGI. The V segment lost 5 bases and the J segment 8 bases; nucleotides outside the gene matches: 10. The CDR3 sequence is 15 residues long. The CDR3 nucleotides read TGTGCCAGCAGTCAAACGACAGGGGAGGGGGAAAAACTGTTTTTT. It translates to CASSQTTGEGEKLFF.

The chain uses TRBV5-1 and TRBJ2-7; a possible D gene is TRBD2 (6 bases). This CDR3 has 16 amino acids. The germline gives CDR1 SGHRS, CDR2 YFSETQ. Deletions cut 2 bases from V and 7 bases from J, with 22 bases between. DNA of the CDR3: TGCGCCAGCAGCTTTTACTTCCCGGGAGAACTGAAAGAGCAGTACTTC. It is translated as CASSFYFPGELKEQYF.

J is TRBJ2-7 and V is TRBV11-2; perhaps TRBD2 as D (5 bases). Germline V gene lookup returns CDR1 SGHAT and CDR2 FQNNGV. V was pared by 5 bases and J by 3 bases, with 20 bases between. CDR3 length: 16 residues. The CDR3 loop reads CASSPRPSAAGYEQYF. The CDR3 DNA reads TGTGCCAGCAGCCCCCGACCCAGCGCGGCGGGCTACGAGCAGTACTTC.

This clonotype has a count of ten or more. The chain couples TRBV7-2 to TRBJ1-2; a weak D match, TRBD1 (5 bases). There are 14 residues in the CDR3. In germline, CDR1 is SGHTA, CDR2 FQGNSA. The V end was cut by 1 base, the J end by 4 bases, with 10 bases between. The CDR3 nucleotides are TGTGCCAGCAGCTTAGGCAGGGTGTCCTATGGCTACACCTTC. Residues: CASSLGRVSYGYTF.

V and J are TRBV2 and TRBJ1-5; D might be TRBD1 (5 bases). The germline CDR1 and CDR2 sequences are SNHLY and FYNNEI. CDR3 length equals 13 residues. Trimming took 5 bases from V and 10 from J, leaving 15 bases between them. The CDR3 is CASSRGPEAPQHF. In nucleotides, the CDR3 is TGTGCCAGCAGTAGGGGCCCCGAGGCTCCCCAGCATTTT. Full variable domain (outside the CDR3, taken from reference TRBV2 and TRBJ1-5): EPEVTQTPSHQVTQMGQEVILRCVPISNHLYFYWYRQILGQKVEFLVSFYNNEISEKSEIFDDQFSVERPDGSNFTLKIRSTKLEDSAMYFCASSRGPEAPQHFGDGTRLSIL.

The chain has TRBV20-1 and TRBJ2-3; 9 bases are shared with TRBD2. V shed 6 bases and J 1 base; nucleotides not matched to a gene: 8. The germline gives CDR1 DFQATT, CDR2 SNEGSKA (reference sequence). The CDR3 contains 15 residues. As DNA, the CDR3 is TGCAGTGCACCCGACCAGCGGGAGGGCACAGATACGCAGTATTTT. The encoded protein is CSAPDQREGTDTQYF.

This clonotype occurred a few times. The chain combines TRBV6-1 with TRBJ2-4, with a possible D match to TRBD2 (6 bases). Per the germline V gene, CDR1 is MNHNS and CDR2 is SASEGT. This CDR3 is built from 15 residues. Trimming cost V 6 bases and J 3 bases, with 15 bases left between them. The CDR3 DNA reads as TGTGCCAGCAGCCTCAGTCGGCGGGGCAAAAACATTCAGTACTTC. Translated: CASSLSRRGKNIQYF.

The chain is built from TRBV2 and TRBJ1-3; 8 bases agree with TRBD1. The CDR3 length is 18 residues. Per the germline V gene, CDR1 is SNHLY and CDR2 is FYNNEI. V shed 2 bases, J shed 0 bases, and the junction held 9 bases outside the gene matches. The CDR3 loop reads CASSEWWRTGSSGNTIYF. CDR3 coding DNA: TGTGCCAGCAGTGAATGGTGGCGGACAGGGAGCTCTGGAAACACCATATATTTT.

This clonotype was counted only a few times. The rearrangement links TRBV19 to TRBJ1-3; a weak D match, TRBD1 (5 bases). The CDR3 is 16 amino acids. V was pared by 0 bases and J by 2 bases, with 11 bases between. CDR1 is LNHDA and CDR2 is SQIVND in the germline V gene (reference sequence). Here the CDR3 reads CASSIDDSLTGNTIYF. In nucleotides, the CDR3 is TGTGCCAGTAGTATAGACGACAGCCTAACTGGAAACACCATATATTTT.

The CDR3 protein is CASIFKGADRLNTEAFF. The CDR3 DNA follows: TGTGCCAGCATATTTAAAGGCGCGGACAGACTGAACACTGAAGCTTTCTTT. The gene calls are TRBV6-1 and TRBJ1-1; possible D gene TRBD1, 6 bases. The CDR3 extends over 17 amino acids. V was clipped by 7 bases and J by 0 bases, with 21 bases between them. Germline assignment: CDR1 MNHNS and CDR2 SASEGT.

A few counts support this clonotype. The rearrangement links TRBV12-3 or TRBV12-4 to TRBJ1-3; D not certain. Between the trimmed V and J ends, which lost 7 bases and 0 bases, there was a span of 19 bases. The CDR3 length is 17 residues. The CDR3: CASTRKGGDHSGNTIYF. The CDR3 coding sequence is TGTGCCAGCACCAGAAAGGGTGGGGATCACTCTGGAAACACCATATATTTT.

V gene TRBV7-2 combines with J gene TRBJ1-1, with D maybe TRBD1 (5 bases). Germline V gene sequence: CDR1 SGHTA, CDR2 FQGNSA. Trimming stripped 4 bases from V and 1 base from J, with 10 bases between. CDR3 length equals 14 residues. The CDR3 protein is CASSWGGRNTEAFF. The CDR3 DNA reads TGTGCCAGCAGCTGGGGGGGTAGGAACACTGAAGCTTTCTTT.

The chain has TRBV27 and TRBJ1-2; D is unresolved. V lost 5 bases and J 0 bases, leaving 16 bases between the germline ends. Germline assignment: CDR1 MNHEY and CDR2 SMNVEV (reference sequence). The CDR3 has 16 residues. CDR3: CASSPSNSDSNYGYTF. DNA for the CDR3: TGTGCCAGCAGTCCAAGCAACAGCGACTCTAACTATGGCTACACCTTC.

This rearrangement joins TRBV20-1 to TRBJ2-3; 10 bases are shared with TRBD2. The V gene end was trimmed by 4 bases and the J gene end by 3 bases; junction bases not matched to a gene: 7. The CDR3 contains 15 residues. Germline V gene sequence: CDR1 DFQATT, CDR2 SNEGSKA (reference sequence). The CDR3 is CSAKISGRMTDTQYF. The CDR3 DNA follows: TGCAGTGCTAAAATTAGCGGGAGGATGACAGATACGCAGTATTTT.

The table lists this clonotype with many counts. The chain carries TRBV7-9 and TRBJ2-6; TRBD2 agrees at 8 bases. CDR3 length: 16 residues. CDR1 SEHNR and CDR2 FQNEAQ come from the germline V gene (reference sequence). V was pared by 5 bases and J by 0 bases, with 3 bases of the junction left unmatched. CDR3 sequence: CASSREGASGANVLTF. For the CDR3, the DNA is TGTGCCAGCAGCCGGGAGGGCGCCTCTGGGGCCAACGTCCTGACTTTC.

The sample holds a few counts of this clonotype. This chain links TRBV6-1 with TRBJ2-7, with TRBD1 as a possible D gene (6 bases). Germline V gene sequence: CDR1 MNHNS, CDR2 SASEGT. Trimming removed 6 bases from V and 2 bases from J, with 20 bases in between. The CDR3 is made up of 16 amino acids. Written as DNA, the CDR3 is TGTGCCAGCAGCATCATCGCCGGGACACCACCCTACGAGCAGTACTTC. Amino acids: CASSIIAGTPPYEQYF.

This clonotype was picked up a small number of times. The genes are TRBV11-2 and TRBJ2-7; perhaps TRBD2 as D (5 bases). The CDR3 covers 13 residues. Trimming took off 5 bases at V and 4 bases at J, with 12 bases between the two ends. Germline lookup yields CDR1 SGHAT and CDR2 FQNNGV. CDR3 DNA: TGTGCCAGCAGCGGGGATTCGGGGTACGAGCAGTACTTC. Residues: CASSGDSGYEQYF.

Only one count was recorded for this clonotype. The chain's CDR3 is CASSQDWTSGEFYEQYF. CDR3 nucleotide sequence: TGCGCCAGCAGCCAAGACTGGACTAGCGGGGAATTCTACGAGCAGTACTTC. This rearrangement joins TRBV4-1 to TRBJ2-7; 12 positions match TRBD2. This CDR3 has 17 amino acids. J was trimmed by 3 bases and V by 0 bases; bases with no gene match: 6. Germline V CDR1 and CDR2: MGHRA, YSYEKL.

V gene TRBV20-1 combines with J gene TRBJ2-5; no definite D call. Germline CDR1 and CDR2: DFQATT and SNEGSKA (reference sequence). CDR3 length: 12 residues. V was shortened by 6 bases and J by 1 base, with 9 bases between the two germline ends. The CDR3: CSAIVGQETQYF. CDR3 DNA: TGCAGTGCCATAGTGGGCCAAGAGACCCAGTACTTC.

The V call is TRBV3-1, the J call TRBJ1-1; D may be TRBD1 (6 bases). CDR1 is LGHDT, CDR2 YNNKEL, per germline (reference sequence). CDR3 length: 13 amino acids. V was shortened by 5 bases and J by 4 bases, with 11 bases between the two germline ends. CDR3 coding DNA: TGTGCCAGCAGCTCGGACAGTAGCACTGAAGCTTTCTTT. The encoded protein is CASSSDSSTEAFF.